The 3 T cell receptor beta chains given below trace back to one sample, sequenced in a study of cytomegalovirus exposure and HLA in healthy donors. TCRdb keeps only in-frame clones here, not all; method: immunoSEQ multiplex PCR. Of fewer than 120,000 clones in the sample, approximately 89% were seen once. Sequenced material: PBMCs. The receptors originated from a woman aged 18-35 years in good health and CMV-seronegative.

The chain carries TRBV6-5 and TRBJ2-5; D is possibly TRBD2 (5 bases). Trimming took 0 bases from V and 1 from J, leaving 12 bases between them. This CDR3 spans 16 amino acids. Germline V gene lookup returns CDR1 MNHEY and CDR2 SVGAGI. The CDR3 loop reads CASSYSLAGSQETQYF. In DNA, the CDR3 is TGTGCCAGCAGTTACTCCCTCGCGGGTAGCCAAGAGACCCAGTACTTC.

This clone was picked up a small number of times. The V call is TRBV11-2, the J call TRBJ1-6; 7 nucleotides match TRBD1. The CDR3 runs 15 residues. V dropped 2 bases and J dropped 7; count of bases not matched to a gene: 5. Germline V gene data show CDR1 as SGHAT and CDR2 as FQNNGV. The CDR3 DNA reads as TGTGCCAGCAGCTTACACAGGGGAACCAATTCACCCCTCCACTTT. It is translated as CASSLHRGTNSPLHF.

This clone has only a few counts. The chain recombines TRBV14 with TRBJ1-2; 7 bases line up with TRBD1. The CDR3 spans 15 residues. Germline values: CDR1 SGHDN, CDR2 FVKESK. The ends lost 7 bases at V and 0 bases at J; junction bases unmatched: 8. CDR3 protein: CASMRSTGANYGYTF. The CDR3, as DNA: TGTGCCAGCATGCGTTCCACAGGGGCTAACTATGGCTACACCTTC.